This T cell receptor (beta chain) was documented in a study of identical twins' blood T cells. TCRdb used MiXCR to reprocess the 5' RACE reads, holding one entry per CDR3 protein. This table has roughly 380,000 distinct CDR3 sequences, 28% appearing once. V dropped 3 bases and J dropped 7 bases, with 15 bases sitting between them. The CDR3 is 14 amino acids. Germline lookup yields CDR1 KGHSH and CDR2 LQKENI. The sequencing sample was made of PBMCs. The sequence was obtained from a woman aged 18 to 55 in good health. This chain links TRBV18 with TRBJ1-1; D not resolved. For the CDR3, the DNA is TGTGCCAGCTCACCTCTGGTCAGAGGTATTGAAGCTTTCTTT. Its protein is CASSPLVRGIEAFF.